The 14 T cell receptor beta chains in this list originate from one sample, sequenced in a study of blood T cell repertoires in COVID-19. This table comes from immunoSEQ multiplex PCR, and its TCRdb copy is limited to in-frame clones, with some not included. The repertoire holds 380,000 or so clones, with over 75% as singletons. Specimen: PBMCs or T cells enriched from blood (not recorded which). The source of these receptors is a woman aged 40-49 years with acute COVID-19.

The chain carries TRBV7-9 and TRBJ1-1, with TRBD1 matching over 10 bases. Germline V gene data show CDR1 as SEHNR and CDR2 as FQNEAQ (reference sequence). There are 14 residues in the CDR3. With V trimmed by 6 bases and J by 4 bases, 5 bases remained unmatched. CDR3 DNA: TGTGCCAGCAGTCAATGGACAGGGGGCACTGAAGCTTTCTTT. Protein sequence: CASSQWTGGTEAFF.

The CDR3 loop reads CASSPWGYQETQYF. CDR3 nucleotides: TGCGCCAGCAGCCCCTGGGGCTACCAAGAGACCCAGTACTTC. The chain combines TRBV5-1 with TRBJ2-5; weak D call: TRBD1 (5 bases). Germline assignment: CDR1 SGHRS and CDR2 YFSETQ. The ends were cut back, 4 bases at V and 0 bases at J, with 10 bases in the middle. This CDR3 spans 14 amino acids.

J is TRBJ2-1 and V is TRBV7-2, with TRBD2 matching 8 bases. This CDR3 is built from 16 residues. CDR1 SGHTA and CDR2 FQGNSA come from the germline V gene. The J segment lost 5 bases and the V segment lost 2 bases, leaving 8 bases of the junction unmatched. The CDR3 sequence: CASSLNSAGGHNEQFF. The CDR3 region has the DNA TGTGCCAGCAGCTTAAACTCTGCGGGGGGACACAATGAGCAGTTCTTC. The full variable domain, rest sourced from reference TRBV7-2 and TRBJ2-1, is GAGVSQSPSNKVTEKGKDVELRCDPISGHTALYWYRQSLGQGLEFLIYFQGNSAPDKSGLPSDRFSAERTGGSVSTLTIQRTQQEDSAVYLCASSLNSAGGHNEQFFGPGTRLTVL.

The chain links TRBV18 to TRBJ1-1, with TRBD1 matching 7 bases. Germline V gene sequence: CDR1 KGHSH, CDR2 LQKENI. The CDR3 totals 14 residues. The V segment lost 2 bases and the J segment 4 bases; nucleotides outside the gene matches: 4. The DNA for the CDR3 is TGTGCCAGCTCACCAATTGCAGGGGGCACTGAAGCTTTCTTT. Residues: CASSPIAGGTEAFF.

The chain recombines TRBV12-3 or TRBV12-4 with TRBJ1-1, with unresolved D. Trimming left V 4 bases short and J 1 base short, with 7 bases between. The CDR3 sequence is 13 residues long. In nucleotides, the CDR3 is TGTGCCAGCAGTTCCGAGGGGAACACTGAAGCTTTCTTT. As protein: CASSSEGNTEAFF.

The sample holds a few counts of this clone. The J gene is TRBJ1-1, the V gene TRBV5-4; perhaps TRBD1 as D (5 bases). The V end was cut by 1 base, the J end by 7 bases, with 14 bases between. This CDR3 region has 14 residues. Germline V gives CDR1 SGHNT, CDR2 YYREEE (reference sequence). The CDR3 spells CASSLLGPGGEAFF. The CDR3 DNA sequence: TGTGCCAGCAGCTTGCTCGGACCGGGGGGTGAAGCTTTCTTT.

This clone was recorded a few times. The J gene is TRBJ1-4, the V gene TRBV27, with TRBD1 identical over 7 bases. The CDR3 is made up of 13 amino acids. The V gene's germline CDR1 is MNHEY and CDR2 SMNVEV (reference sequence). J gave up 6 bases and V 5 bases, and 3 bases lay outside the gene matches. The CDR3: CASSTGADEKLFF. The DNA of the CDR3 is TGTGCCAGCAGTACAGGGGCGGATGAAAAACTGTTTTTT. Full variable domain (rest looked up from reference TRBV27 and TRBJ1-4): EAQVTQNPRYLITVTGKKLTVTCSQNMNHEYMSWYRQDPGLGLRQIYYSMNVEVTDKGDVPEGYKVSRKEKRNFPLILESPSPNQTSLYFCASSTGADEKLFFGSGTQLSVL.

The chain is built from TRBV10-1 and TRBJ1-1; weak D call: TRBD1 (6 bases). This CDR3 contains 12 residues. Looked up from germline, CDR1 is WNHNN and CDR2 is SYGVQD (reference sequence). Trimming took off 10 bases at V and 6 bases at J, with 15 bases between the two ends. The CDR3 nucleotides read TGCGCCACCTCAAGAAACAGGGCTGAAGCTTTCTTT. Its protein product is CATSRNRAEAFF.

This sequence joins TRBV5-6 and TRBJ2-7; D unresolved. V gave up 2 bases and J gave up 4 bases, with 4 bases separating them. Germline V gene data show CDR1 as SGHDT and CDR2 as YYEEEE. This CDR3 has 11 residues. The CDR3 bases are TGTGCCAGCAGCTTCAATTACGAGCAGTACTTC. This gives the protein CASSFNYEQYF.

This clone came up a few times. The CDR3 sequence: CASSQAGDYQPQHF. The CDR3 DNA follows: TGTGCCAGCAGCCAAGCGGGGGACTATCAGCCCCAGCATTTT. The chain carries TRBV3-1 (or the pseudogene TRBV3-2) and TRBJ1-5, with D tentatively TRBD1 (5 bases). V lost 1 base, J lost 5 bases, and 9 bases lay in between. CDR1 and CDR2 from the germline V gene are LGHDT and YNNKEL (reference sequence). This CDR3 spans 14 amino acids.

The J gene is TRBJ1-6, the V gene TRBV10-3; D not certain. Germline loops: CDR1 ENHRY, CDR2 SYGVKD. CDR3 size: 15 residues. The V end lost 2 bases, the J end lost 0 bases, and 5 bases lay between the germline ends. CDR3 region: CAISEGSSYNSPLHF. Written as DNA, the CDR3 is TGTGCCATCAGTGAGGGGAGCTCCTATAATTCACCCCTCCACTTT.

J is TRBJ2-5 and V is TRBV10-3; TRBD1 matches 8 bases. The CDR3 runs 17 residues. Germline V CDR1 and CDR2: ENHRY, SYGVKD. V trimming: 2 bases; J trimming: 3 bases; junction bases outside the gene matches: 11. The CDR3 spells CAISEGGQGAIEETQYF. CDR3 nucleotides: TGTGCCATCAGTGAGGGGGGTCAGGGGGCGATCGAAGAGACCCAGTACTTC.

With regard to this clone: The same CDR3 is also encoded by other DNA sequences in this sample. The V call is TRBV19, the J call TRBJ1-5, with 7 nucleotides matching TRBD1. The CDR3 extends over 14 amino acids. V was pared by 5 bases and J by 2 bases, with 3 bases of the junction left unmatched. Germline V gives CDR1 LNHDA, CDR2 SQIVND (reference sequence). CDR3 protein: CASSPTGGNQPQHF. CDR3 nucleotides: TGTGCCAGTAGTCCAACAGGGGGCAATCAGCCCCAGCATTTT.

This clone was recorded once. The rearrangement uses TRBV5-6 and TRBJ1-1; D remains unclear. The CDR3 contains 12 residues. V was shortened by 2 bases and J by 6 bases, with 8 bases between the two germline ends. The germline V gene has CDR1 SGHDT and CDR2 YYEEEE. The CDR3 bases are TGTGCCAGCAGCTTCCTTTCCTCTGAAGCTTTCTTT. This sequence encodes CASSFLSSEAFF.